The sequence of this T cell receptor beta chain was determined in a study of OX40 agonist ivuxolimab in advanced cancers. For the study at large: Ivuxolimab is an agonistic anti-OX40 (CD134) antibody, and patients were treated with it. Participants, roughly 80% male, averaged roughly 60 years of age, ranging from about 23 to 90.

The V gene end was trimmed by 0 bases and the J gene end by 5 bases; junction bases not matched to a gene: 1. This CDR3 spans 13 amino acids. The germline V gene has CDR1 SGHAT and CDR2 FQDESV (reference sequence). Comments on this clone: Its antigen is currently unknown.

TCRdb keeps only in-frame clones here, not all; method: immunoSEQ multiplex PCR. The sample lists fewer than 75,000 clones, approximately 88% seen once, with under 3.5% in the top ten. Study findings and constraints: Some patients without response likewise showed low normalized clonal expansion.

The sequence was collected from an adult with an advanced solid tumor such as melanoma, head and neck, liver or kidney cancer. This sequence joins TRBV11-1 and TRBJ2-7; 7 bases agree with TRBD2. Here the sequenced sample was CD4+ or CD8+ T cells sorted from blood, taken in a trial of the OX40 agonist ivuxolimab. DNA of the CDR3: TGTGCCAGCAGCTTAGCGACTAGCCACGAGCAGTACTTC. This encodes CASSLATSHEQYF.